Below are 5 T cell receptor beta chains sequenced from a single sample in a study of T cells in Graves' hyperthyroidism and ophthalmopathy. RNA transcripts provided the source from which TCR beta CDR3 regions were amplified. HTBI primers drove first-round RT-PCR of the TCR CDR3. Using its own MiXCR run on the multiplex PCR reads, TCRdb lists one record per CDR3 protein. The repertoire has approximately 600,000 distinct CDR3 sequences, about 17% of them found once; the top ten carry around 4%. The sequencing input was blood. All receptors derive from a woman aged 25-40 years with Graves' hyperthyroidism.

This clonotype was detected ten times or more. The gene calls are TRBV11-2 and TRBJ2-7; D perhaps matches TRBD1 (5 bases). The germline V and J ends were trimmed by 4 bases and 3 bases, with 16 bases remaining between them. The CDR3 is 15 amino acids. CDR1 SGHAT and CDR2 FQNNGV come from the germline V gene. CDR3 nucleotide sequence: TGTGCCAGCAGCTCCCGGTGGGGCAGGGACTACGAGCAGTACTTC. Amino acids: CASSSRWGRDYEQYF.

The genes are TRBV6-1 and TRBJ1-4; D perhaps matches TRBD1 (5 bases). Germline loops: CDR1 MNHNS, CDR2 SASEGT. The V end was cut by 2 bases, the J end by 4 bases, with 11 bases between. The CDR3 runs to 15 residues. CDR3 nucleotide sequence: TGTGCCAGCAGTGAAATCCAGGGATTTAATGAAAAACTGTTTTTT. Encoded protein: CASSEIQGFNEKLFF.

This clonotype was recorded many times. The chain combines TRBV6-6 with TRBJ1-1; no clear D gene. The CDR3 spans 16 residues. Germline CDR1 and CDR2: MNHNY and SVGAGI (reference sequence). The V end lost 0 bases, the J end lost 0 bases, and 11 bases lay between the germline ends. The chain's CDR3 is CASSYSTPPMNTEAFF. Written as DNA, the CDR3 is TGTGCCAGCAGTTACTCAACCCCACCTATGAACACTGAAGCTTTCTTT.

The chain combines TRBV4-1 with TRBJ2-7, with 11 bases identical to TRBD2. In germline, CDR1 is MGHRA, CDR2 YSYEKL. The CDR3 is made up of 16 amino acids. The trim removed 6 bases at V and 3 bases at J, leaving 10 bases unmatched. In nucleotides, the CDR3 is TGCGCCAGCAGTCCTAGCGGGAGGATGTCCCTCTACGAGCAGTACTTC. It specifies CASSPSGRMSLYEQYF.

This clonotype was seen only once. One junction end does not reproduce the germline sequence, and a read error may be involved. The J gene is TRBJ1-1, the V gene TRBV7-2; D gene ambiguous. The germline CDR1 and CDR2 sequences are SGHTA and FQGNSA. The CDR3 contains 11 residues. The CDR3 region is CASGLDREAFF. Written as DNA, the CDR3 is TGTGCCAGCGGCTTGGACCGTGAAGCTTTCTTT.